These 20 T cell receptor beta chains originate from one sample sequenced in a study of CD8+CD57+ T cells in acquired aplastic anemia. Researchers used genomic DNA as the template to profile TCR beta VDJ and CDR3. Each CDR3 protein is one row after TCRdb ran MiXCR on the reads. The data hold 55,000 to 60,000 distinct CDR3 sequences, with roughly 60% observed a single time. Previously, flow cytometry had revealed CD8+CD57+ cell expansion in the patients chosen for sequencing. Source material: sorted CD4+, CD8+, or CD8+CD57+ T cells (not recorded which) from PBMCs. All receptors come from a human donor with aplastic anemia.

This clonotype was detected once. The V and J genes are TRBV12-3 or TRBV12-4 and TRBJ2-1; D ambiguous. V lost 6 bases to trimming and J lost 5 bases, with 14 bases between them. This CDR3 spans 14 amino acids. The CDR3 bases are TGTGCCAGCAGCTCAGCGTACCGGCACAATGAGCAGTTCTTC. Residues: CASSSAYRHNEQFF.

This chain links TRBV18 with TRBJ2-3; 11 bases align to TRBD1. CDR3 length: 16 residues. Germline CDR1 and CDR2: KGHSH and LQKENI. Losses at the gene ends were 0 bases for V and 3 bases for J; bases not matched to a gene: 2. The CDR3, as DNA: TGTGCCAGCTCACCACCGGGGACAGGGGGTACAGATACGCAGTATTTT. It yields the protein CASSPPGTGGTDTQYF.

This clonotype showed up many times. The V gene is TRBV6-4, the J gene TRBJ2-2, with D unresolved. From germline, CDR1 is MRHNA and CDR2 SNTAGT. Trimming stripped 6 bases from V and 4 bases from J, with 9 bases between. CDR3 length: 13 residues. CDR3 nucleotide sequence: TGTGCCAGCAGCCCTTCCCCCACCGGGGAGCTGTTTTTT. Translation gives CASSPSPTGELFF.

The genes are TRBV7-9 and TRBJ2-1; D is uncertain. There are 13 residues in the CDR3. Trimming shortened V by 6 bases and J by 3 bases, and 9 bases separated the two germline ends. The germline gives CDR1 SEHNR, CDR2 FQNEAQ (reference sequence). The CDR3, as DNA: TGTGCCAGCAGTTCCACTGGCTACAATGAGCAGTTCTTC. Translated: CASSSTGYNEQFF.

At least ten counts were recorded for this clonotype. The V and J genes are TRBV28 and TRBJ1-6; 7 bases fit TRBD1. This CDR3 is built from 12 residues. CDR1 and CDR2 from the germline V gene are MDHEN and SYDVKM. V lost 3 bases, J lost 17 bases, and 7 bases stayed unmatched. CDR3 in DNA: TGTGCCAGCAGTTTCCGAGGGACAGCGATCCACTTT. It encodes CASSFRGTAIHF.

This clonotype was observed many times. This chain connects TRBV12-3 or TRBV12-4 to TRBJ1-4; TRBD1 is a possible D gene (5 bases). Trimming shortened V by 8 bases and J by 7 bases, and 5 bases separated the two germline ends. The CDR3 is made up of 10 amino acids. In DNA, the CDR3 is TGTGCCAGCGGGGCTGAAAAACTGTTTTTT. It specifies CASGAEKLFF.

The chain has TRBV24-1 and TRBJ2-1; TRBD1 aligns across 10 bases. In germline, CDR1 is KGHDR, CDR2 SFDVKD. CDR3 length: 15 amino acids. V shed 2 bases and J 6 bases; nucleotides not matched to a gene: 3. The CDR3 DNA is TGTGCCACCAGTGATTCCCGACAGGGGGCCAATGAGCAGTTCTTC. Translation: CATSDSRQGANEQFF.

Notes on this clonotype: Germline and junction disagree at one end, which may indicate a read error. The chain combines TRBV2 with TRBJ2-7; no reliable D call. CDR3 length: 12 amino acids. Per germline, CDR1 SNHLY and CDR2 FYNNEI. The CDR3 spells CASIRSSYKQYF. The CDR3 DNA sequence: TGTGCCAGCATCAGGAGCTCCTACAAGCAGTACTTC.

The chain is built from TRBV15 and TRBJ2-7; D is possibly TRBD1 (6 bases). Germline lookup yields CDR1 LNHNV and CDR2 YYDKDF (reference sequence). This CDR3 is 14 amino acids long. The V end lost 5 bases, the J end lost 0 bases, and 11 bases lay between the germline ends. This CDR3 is CATSDGQSSYEQYF. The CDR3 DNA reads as TGTGCCACCAGCGACGGACAGAGCTCCTACGAGCAGTACTTC. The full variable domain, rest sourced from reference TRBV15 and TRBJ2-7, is DAMVIQNPRYQVTQFGKPVTLSCSQTLNHNVMYWYQQKSSQAPKLLFHYYDKDFNNEADTPDNFQSRRPNTSFCFLDIRSPGLGDTAMYLCATSDGQSSYEQYFGPGTRLTVT.

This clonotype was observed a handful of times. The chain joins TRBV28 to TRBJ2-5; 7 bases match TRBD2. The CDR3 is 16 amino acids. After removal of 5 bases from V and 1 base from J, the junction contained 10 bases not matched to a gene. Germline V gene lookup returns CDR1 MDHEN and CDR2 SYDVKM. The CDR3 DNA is TGTGCCAGCAGTCCCCTTGGCGGGGGATTCCAAGAGACCCAGTACTTC. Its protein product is CASSPLGGGFQETQYF.

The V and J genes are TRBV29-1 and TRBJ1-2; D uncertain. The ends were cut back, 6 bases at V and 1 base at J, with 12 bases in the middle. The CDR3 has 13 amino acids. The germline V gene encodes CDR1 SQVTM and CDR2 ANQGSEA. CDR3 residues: CSVSGQYNYGYTF. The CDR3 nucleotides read TGCAGCGTAAGTGGCCAGTATAACTATGGCTACACCTTC.

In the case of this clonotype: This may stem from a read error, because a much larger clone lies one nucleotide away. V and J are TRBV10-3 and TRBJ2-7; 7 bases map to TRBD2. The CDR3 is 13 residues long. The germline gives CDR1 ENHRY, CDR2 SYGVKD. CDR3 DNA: TGTGCCAGCAGTCGGGGGGACGGATACGAGCAGTACTTC. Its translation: CASSRGDGYEQYF.

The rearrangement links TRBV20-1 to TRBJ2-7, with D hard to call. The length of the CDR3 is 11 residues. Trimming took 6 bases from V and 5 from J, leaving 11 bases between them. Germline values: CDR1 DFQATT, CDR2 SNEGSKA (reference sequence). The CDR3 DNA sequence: TGCAGTGCCCTGGGTCGCGACGAGCAGTACTTC. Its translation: CSALGRDEQYF.

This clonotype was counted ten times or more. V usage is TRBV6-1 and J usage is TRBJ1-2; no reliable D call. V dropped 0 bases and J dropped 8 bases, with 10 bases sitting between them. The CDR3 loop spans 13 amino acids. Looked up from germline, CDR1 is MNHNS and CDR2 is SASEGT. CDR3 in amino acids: CASSEAGVEGYTF. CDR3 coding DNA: TGTGCCAGCAGTGAAGCCGGGGTCGAAGGCTACACCTTC.

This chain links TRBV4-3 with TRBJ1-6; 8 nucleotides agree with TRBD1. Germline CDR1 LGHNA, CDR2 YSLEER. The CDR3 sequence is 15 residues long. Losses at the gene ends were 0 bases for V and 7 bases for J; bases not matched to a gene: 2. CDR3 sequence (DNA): TGCGCCAGCAGCCAAGATCGACAGGGGAATTCACCCCTCCACTTT. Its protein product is CASSQDRQGNSPLHF.

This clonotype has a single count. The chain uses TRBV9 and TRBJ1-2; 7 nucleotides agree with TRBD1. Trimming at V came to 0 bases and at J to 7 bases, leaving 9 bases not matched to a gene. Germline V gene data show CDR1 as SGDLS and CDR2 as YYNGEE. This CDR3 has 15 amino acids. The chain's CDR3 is CASSVGTGGESGYTF. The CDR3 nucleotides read TGTGCCAGCAGCGTAGGGACAGGTGGTGAGTCTGGCTACACCTTC.

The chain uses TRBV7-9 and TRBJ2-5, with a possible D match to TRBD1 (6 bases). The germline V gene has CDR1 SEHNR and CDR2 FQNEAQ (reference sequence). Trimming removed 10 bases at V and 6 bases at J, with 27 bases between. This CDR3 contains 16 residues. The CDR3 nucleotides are TGTGCCACAGCCGCGGGTTCAGGGGAATTTTTTCAGACCCAGTACTTC. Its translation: CATAAGSGEFFQTQYF.

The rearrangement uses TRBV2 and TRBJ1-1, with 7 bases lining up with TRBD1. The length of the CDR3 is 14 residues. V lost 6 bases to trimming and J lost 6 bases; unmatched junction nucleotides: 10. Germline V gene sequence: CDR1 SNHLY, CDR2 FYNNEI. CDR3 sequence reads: CASRGQEADPEAFF. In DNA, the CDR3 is TGTGCCAGCAGAGGACAGGAGGCAGATCCTGAAGCTTTCTTT.

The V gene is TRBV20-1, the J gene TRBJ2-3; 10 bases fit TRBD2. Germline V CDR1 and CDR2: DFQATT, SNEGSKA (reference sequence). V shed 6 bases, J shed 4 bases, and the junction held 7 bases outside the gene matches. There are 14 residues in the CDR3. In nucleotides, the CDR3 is TGCAGTGCGACCATAACTAGCGGGGCAGATACGCAGTATTTT. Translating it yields CSATITSGADTQYF.

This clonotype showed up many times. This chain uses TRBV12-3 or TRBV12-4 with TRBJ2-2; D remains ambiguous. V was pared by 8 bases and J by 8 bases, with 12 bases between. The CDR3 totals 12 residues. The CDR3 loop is CASADSGGELFF. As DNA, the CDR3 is TGTGCCAGCGCGGATAGTGGAGGGGAGCTGTTTTTT.